This T cell receptor (beta chain) was sequenced during a study of cytomegalovirus exposure and HLA in healthy donors. The CDR3 is 17 residues long. Germline CDR1 MDHEN, CDR2 SYDVKM. V shed 1 base and J 0 bases; nucleotides not matched to a gene: 6. The PCR contained 60 Vbeta and 13 Jbeta primers. Some clones are missing from TCRdb's copy, which holds only in-frame ones; the method was immunoSEQ multiplex PCR. The sample yields about 180,000 clones, over 75% seen once. The rearrangement links TRBV28 to TRBJ2-3, with TRBD2 identical over 8 bases. Sequencing was performed on PBMCs. This sequence originates from a woman between 45 and 60 years old in good health and CMV-seronegative. CDR3 region: CASSLSTSATSTDTQYF. CDR3 bases: TGTGCCAGCAGTTTATCGACTAGCGCCACTAGCACAGATACGCAGTATTTT.